This T cell receptor beta chain was sequenced during a study of blood T cells in healthy people across ages (dated by TCRdb to about 2015). Study-wide context: In model experiments, roughly one uniquely barcoded TCR beta cDNA molecule per two T cells was captured by template switching. Donors were grouped into four age groups: young (average roughly 17 years), middle-aged (under 40), aged (roughly 67) and long-lived (just over 80). Using deep sequencing normalized with unique cDNA molecular identifiers, the study measured how TCR beta repertoire diversity changes with age. The study analyzed two additional independent replicas of 1 million unique cDNA reads from the same blood draw for two donors, one aged 18 to 30 and one aged 80 or older. To avoid experimental bias, donors of different ages were spread randomly across the sequencing lanes.

Findings and caveats that apply to the study as a whole: Compared with the aged group, more naive CD4+ T cells, fewer expanded clones and increased TCR diversity were shown by the long-lived group, suggesting age selection. The CMV infection status of donors was not known, potentially confounding age-related changes in expanded clonotypes. Estimates of total diversity based on one million sequenced T cells were regarded as lower bounds and as underestimates. Bulk unsorted PBMC profiling prevented conclusive comparison of naive and antigen-experienced compartments. As age increased, observed TCR beta diversity per million T cells dropped in a roughly linear way, and a significant reduction was already evident by age 40. Observed TCR beta diversity correlated strongly with the percentage of naive T cells measured by flow cytometry.

This clonotype was seen a few times. Its binding antigen is unknown. Base qualities were left out, and no much larger clone turns up one base away. Library generation was performed with 5' RACE. For sequencing, an Illumina HiSeq 2500 was employed. The second PCR ran for about 7 to 11 cycles and used a J-beta primer mix along with a sample-barcoded 5' primer. A unique molecular identifier was introduced onto each TCR beta cDNA molecule by a template-switch 5' adaptor carrying 12 random nucleotides. Each sample yielded at least 2.5 million CDR3-containing paired-end reads. First-strand cDNA was synthesized from all RNA with the Mint cDNA synthesis kit, primed by a TRBC-specific oligonucleotide. Following uracil-DNA glycosylase treatment, all cDNA underwent a first 18-cycle PCR with the universal primers M1SS and BC2_uni_R. The paper's processing steps were these. Normalization of each sample was performed by random selection of 1 million high-quality reads, each carrying a distinct molecular identifier. Instead of being binned into consensus sequences, reads with shared molecular identifiers were discarded. MiTCR, set to a Q25 quality threshold and the strictest error-elimination algorithm, was used for CDR3 identification, clonotype clustering and error correction. A nonparametric unseen species model with Euler transformation was used to estimate lower-bound total TCR beta diversity. The public reads were reanalyzed by TCRdb: fastp trimming at Q25, MiXCR alignment, in-frame beta chains only. Records with the same CDR3 protein are collapsed into one entry carrying the most frequent genes and DNA. The V and J calls shown here were made by TCRdb, not taken from the authors' results. The sample table lists fewer than 800,000 distinct CDR3 sequences, approximately 31% of them with a count of one. The ten most abundant clones make up approximately 15% of the sample.

The 39 donors, aged 6 to 90 years, were systemically healthy Caucasian individuals from Russia. Each donor gave roughly 9.5 milliliters of peripheral blood, collected into EDTA-treated Vacutainer tubes. Ficoll-Paque density-gradient centrifugation was used to isolate PBMCs, with at least 6.5 million per sample. Total RNA was extracted from PBMCs with Trizol reagent, with at least 5.5 micrograms obtained per sample. The percentages of naive CD45RAhigh/CD27high T cells were determined by flow cytometry on a PBMC aliquot from every donor. As encoded in the germline V gene (reference sequence), CDR1 is SGHKS while CDR2 is YYEKEE. V and J lose 0 bases and 0 bases, and a span of 9 bases separates them. Spanning cysteine to phenylalanine, the CDR3 consists of 15 amino acids. CDR3 DNA is the only sequence kept; it has 45 bases, read in frame from the first base.

The sample comprised blood. The rearranged segments are TRBV5-5 and TRBJ1-1, with TRBD1 perhaps the D gene, on 5 matching bases. The TCR was taken from a woman of 80 years or more in good health. Donor details come from another sample of the same person, matched by shared clones. CDR3 sequence: CASSLAGLLNTEAFF. The DNA is TGTGCCAGCAGCTTGGCAGGGCTTTTGAACACTGAAGCTTTCTTT. Beyond the CDR3, the reference TRBV5-5 and TRBJ1-1 genes provide the residues; the full variable domain reads: DAGVTQSPTHLIKTRGQQVTLRCSPISGHKSVSWYQQVLGQGPQFIFQYYEKEERGRGNFPDRFSARQFPNYSSELNVNALLLGDSALYLCASSLAGLLNTEAFFGQGTRLTVV.